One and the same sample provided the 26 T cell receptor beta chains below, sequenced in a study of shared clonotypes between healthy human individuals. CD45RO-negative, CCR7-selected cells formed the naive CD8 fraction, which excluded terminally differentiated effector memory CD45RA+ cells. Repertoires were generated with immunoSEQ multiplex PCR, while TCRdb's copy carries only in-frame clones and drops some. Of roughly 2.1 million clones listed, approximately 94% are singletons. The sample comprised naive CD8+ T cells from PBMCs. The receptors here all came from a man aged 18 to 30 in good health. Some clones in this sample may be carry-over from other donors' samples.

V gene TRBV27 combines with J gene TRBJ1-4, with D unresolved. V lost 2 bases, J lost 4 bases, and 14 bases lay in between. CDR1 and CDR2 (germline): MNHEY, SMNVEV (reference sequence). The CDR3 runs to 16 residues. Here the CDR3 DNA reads TGTGCCAGCAGTTTAGATCAGGAGGGCCTTAATGAAAAACTGTTTTTT. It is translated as CASSLDQEGLNEKLFF.

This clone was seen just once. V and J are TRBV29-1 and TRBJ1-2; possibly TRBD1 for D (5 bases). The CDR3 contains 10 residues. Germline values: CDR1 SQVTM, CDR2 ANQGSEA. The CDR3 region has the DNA TGCCGGGGGGGGTCTCCAATGGACACCTTC. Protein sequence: CRGGSPMDTF.

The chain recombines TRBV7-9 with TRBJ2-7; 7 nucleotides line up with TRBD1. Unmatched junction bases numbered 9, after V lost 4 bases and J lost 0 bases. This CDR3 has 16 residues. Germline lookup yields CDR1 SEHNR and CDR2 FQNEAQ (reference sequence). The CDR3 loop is CASSSPTGDISYEQYF. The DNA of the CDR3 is TGTGCCAGCAGCTCTCCAACAGGGGATATCTCCTACGAGCAGTACTTC.

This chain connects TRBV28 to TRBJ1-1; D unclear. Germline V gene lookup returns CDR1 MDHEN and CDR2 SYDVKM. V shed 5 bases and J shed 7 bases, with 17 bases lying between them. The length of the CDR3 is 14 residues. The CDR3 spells CASSLRPMGNEAFF. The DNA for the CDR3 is TGTGCCAGCAGTCTCCGACCCATGGGGAATGAAGCTTTCTTT.

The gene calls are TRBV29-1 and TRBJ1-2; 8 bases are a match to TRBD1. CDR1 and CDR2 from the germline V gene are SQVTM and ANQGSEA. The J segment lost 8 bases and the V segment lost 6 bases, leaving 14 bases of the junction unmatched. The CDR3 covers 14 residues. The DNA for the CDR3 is TGCAGCGTGGTAGATGGACAGGGCCCGCAAGGCTACACCTTC. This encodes CSVVDGQGPQGYTF. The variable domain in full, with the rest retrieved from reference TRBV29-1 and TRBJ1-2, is SAVISQKPSRDICQRGTSLTIQCQVDSQVTMMFWYRQQPGQSLTLIATANQGSEATYESGFVIDKFPISRPNLTFSTLTVSNMSPEDSSIYLCSVVDGQGPQGYTFGSGTRLTVV.

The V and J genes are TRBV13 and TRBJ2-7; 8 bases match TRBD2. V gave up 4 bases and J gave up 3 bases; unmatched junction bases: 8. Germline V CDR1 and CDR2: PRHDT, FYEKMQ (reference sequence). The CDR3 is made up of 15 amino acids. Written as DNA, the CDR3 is TGTGCCAGCAGCTCCGAGCGGGAGTCGATCTACGAGCAGTACTTC. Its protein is CASSSERESIYEQYF.

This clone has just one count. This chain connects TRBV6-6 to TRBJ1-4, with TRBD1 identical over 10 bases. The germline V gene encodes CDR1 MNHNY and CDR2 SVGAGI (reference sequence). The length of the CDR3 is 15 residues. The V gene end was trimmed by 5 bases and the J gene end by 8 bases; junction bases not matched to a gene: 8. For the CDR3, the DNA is TGTGCCAGCAGTCACGGACAGGGGGGATGGGAAAAACTGTTTTTT. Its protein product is CASSHGQGGWEKLFF.

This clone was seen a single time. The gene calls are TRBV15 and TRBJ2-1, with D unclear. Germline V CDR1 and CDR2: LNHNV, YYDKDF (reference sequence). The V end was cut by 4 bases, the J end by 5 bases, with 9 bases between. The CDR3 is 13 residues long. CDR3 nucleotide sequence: TGTGCCACCAGCACTAGGACGGACAATGAGCAGTTCTTC. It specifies CATSTRTDNEQFF.

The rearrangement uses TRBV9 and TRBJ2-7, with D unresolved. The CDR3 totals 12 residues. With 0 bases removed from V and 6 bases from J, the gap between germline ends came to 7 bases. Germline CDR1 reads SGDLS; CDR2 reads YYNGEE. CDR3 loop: CASSVDEVEQYF. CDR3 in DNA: TGTGCCAGCAGCGTAGACGAGGTCGAGCAGTACTTC.

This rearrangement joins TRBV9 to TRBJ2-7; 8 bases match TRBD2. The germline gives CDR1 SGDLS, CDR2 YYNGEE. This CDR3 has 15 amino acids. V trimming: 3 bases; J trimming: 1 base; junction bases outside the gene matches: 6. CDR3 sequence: CASSASGSTSYEQYF. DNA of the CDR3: TGTGCCAGCAGCGCCAGCGGGAGTACGTCCTACGAGCAGTACTTC.

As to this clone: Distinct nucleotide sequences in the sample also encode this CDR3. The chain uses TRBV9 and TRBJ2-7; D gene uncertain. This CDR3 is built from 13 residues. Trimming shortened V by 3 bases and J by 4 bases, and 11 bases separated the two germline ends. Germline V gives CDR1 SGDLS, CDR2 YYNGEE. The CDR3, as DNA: TGTGCCAGCAGCGGCGGTAGTACTTACGAGCAGTACTTC. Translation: CASSGGSTYEQYF.

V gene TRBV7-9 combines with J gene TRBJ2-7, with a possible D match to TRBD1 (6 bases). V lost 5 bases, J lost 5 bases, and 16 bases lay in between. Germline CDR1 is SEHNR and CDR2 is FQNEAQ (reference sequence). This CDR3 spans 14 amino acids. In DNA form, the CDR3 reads TGTGCCAGCAGCCCGGGACACCAACCCCACGAGCAGTACTTC. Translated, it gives CASSPGHQPHEQYF.

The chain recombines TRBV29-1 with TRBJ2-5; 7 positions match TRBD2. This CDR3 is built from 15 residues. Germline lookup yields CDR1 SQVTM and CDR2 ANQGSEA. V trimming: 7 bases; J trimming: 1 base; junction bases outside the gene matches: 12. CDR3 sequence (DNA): TGCAGCGGCAACCCATGGGCGGGAGTCCAAGAGACCCAGTACTTC. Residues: CSGNPWAGVQETQYF.

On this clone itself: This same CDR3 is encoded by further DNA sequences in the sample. The DNA for the CDR3 is TGCAGTGCTAGGGTTCCCGGAGAGCAGTACTTC. Translated, it gives CSARVPGEQYF. The chain recombines TRBV20-1 with TRBJ2-7; D is ambiguous. This CDR3 spans 11 amino acids. Per germline, CDR1 DFQATT and CDR2 SNEGSKA (reference sequence). The V end lost 3 bases, the J end lost 7 bases, and 10 bases lay between the germline ends.

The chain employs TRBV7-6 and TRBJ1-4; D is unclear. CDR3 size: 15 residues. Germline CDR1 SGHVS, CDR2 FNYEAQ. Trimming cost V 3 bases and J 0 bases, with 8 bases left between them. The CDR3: CASSFSSATNEKLFF. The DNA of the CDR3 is TGTGCCAGCAGCTTCTCCTCTGCAACTAATGAAAAACTGTTTTTT.

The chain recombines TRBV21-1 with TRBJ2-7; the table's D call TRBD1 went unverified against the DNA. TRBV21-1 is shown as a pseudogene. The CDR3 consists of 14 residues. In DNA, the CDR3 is TGTGCCAGCAGAAACAGGTCTGCCTCCTACGAGCAGTACTTC. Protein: CASRNRSASYEQYF.

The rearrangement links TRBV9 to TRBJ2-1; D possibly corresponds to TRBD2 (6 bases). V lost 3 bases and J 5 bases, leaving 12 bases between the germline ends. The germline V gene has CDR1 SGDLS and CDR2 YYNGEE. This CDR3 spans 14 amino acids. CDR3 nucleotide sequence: TGTGCCAGCAGCGCCTCCGGGACTCACAATGAGCAGTTCTTC. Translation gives CASSASGTHNEQFF.

CDR3 in amino acids: CASRLTQGWRSYEQYF. CDR3 in DNA: TGTGCCAGCAGATTAACACAGGGGTGGAGGTCCTACGAGCAGTACTTC. The rearrangement joins TRBV28 to TRBJ2-7, with 7 bases fitting TRBD1. Germline CDR1 reads MDHEN; CDR2 reads SYDVKM. The V and J ends lost 6 bases and 1 base, in that order; junction bases with no gene match: 12. This CDR3 spans 16 amino acids.

CDR3 nucleotide sequence: TGTGCCAGCAGTGAAACCGCTTGGAGGTACTTC. The encoded protein is CASSETAWRYF. This rearrangement joins TRBV6-1 to TRBJ2-7; no definite D call. The CDR3 loop spans 11 amino acids. V lost 2 bases and J lost 12, with 11 bases in between. Germline V gene lookup returns CDR1 MNHNS and CDR2 SASEGT.

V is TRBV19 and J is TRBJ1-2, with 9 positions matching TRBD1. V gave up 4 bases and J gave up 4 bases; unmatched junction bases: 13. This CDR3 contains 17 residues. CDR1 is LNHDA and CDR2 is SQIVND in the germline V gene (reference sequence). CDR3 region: CASSTLTGTGLRYGYTF. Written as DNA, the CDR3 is TGTGCCAGTAGTACCCTGACCGGGACAGGGCTCCGCTATGGCTACACCTTC.

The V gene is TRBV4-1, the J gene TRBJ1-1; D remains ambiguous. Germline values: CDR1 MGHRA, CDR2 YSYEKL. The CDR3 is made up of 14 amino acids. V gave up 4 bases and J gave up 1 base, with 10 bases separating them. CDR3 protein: CASSRLRGNTEAFF. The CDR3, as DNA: TGCGCCAGCAGCCGGCTTCGGGGGAACACTGAAGCTTTCTTT.

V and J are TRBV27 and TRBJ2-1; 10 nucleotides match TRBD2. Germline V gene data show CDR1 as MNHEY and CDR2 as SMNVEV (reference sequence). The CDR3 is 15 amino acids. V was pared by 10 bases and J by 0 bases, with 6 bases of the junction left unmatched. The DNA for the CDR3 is TGTGCCACCCTCCAGCGGGGGGGCTCCTACAATGAGCAGTTCTTC. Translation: CATLQRGGSYNEQFF.

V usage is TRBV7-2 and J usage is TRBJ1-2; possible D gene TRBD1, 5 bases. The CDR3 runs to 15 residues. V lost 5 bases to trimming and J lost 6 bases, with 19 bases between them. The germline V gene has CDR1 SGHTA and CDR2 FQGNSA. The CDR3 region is CASSNSRGSGHGYTF. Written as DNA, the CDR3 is TGTGCCAGCAGCAACTCCCGGGGGAGCGGGCATGGCTACACCTTC. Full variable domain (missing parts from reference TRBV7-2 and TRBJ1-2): GAGVSQSPSNKVTEKGKDVELRCDPISGHTALYWYRQSLGQGLEFLIYFQGNSAPDKSGLPSDRFSAERTGGSVSTLTIQRTQQEDSAVYLCASSNSRGSGHGYTFGSGTRLTVV.

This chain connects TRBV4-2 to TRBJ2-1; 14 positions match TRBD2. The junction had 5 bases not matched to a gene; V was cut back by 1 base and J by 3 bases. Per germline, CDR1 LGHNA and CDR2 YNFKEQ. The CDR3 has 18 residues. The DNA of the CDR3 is TGTGCCAGCAGCCAAGGACCGGGACTAGCGGGAGACTACAATGAGCAGTTCTTC. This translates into CASSQGPGLAGDYNEQFF.

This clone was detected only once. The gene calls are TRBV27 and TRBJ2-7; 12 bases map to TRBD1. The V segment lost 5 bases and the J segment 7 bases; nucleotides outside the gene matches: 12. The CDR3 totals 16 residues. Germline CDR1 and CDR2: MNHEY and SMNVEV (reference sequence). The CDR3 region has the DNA TGTGCCAGCAGTGTCCTCCCGGGACAGGGGGCGAGGGAGCAGTACTTC. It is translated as CASSVLPGQGAREQYF.

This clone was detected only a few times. CDR3 amino acids: CASSASDMFEKLFF. The CDR3 coding sequence is TGTGCCAGCAGCGCCTCCGACATGTTTGAAAAACTGTTTTTT. The chain links TRBV9 to TRBJ1-4; D unresolved. The CDR3 contains 14 residues. The V gene's germline CDR1 is SGDLS and CDR2 YYNGEE. The ends were cut back, 3 bases at V and 7 bases at J, with 13 bases in the middle.